These 19 T cell receptor beta chains were all obtained from the same sample, sequenced in a study of technical replicates of blood from a handful of donors. Measured with immunoSEQ multiplex PCR; TCRdb has only the in-frame clones, and not every one. This sample has 80,000 or so clones, with 90% to 97% found just once. The sequencing input was T cells isolated from PBMCs. These receptors were obtained from a human donor in good health.

This clone came up a few times. The CDR3 bases are TGTGCCTGGAGCCGGGCTGAAGCTTTCTTT. Translation: CAWSRAEAFF. The V and J genes are TRBV30 and TRBJ1-1; no reliable D call. Germline CDR1 reads GTSNPN; CDR2 reads SVGIG (reference sequence). The CDR3 spans 10 residues. V gave up 3 bases and J gave up 6 bases, with 5 bases separating them.

The chain has TRBV7-3 and TRBJ2-2, with D possibly being TRBD1 (6 bases). CDR1 SGHTA and CDR2 FQGTGA come from the germline V gene. V lost 5 bases, J lost 6 bases, and 10 bases lay in between. CDR3 length equals 13 residues. CDR3 in DNA: TGTGCCAGCAGCGCGACAGGCGCCGGGGAGCTGTTTTTT. It encodes CASSATGAGELFF.

The J gene is TRBJ2-7, the V gene TRBV23-1; 8 bases line up with TRBD1. TRBV23-1 falls under the ORF class, with uncertain function. The CDR3 length is 16 residues. V lost 2 bases and J lost 9; bases outside the gene matches: 15. The CDR3 here is CASSQRRDRRLGGQYF. The CDR3 region has the DNA TGCGCCAGCAGTCAACGGAGGGACAGGCGACTAGGGGGGCAGTACTTC.

This chain joins TRBV5-4 and TRBJ2-2, with TRBD1 matching 11 bases. The CDR3 consists of 15 residues. Germline values: CDR1 SGHNT, CDR2 YYREEE (reference sequence). V lost 5 bases and J lost 7; bases outside the gene matches: 7. CDR3 region: CASSQDRGQVGELFF. CDR3 sequence (DNA): TGTGCCAGCAGTCAGGACAGGGGGCAGGTCGGGGAGCTGTTTTTT.

The gene calls are TRBV5-1 and TRBJ1-2; 9 bases are shared with TRBD1. The CDR3 runs 15 residues. V lost 1 base, J lost 4 bases, and 5 bases stayed unmatched. Per germline, CDR1 SGHRS and CDR2 YFSETQ. In DNA form, the CDR3 reads TGCGCCAGCAGCTTGACAGGGGGCTTTTTCTATGGCTACACCTTC. It codes for CASSLTGGFFYGYTF.

J is TRBJ1-4 and V is TRBV5-1; 7 bases fit TRBD1. V trimming: 0 bases; J trimming: 3 bases; junction bases outside the gene matches: 2. Germline CDR1 reads SGHRS; CDR2 reads YFSETQ. This CDR3 region has 15 residues. CDR3 sequence reads: CASSLDTGANEKLFF. CDR3 bases: TGCGCCAGCAGCTTGGATACAGGGGCTAATGAAAAACTGTTTTTT.

CDR3 DNA: TGTGCCAGCAGCTTAGGGTCAGGGCTGGCCGGCTACACCTTC. This sequence encodes CASSLGSGLAGYTF. The chain employs TRBV7-8 and TRBJ1-2; D might be TRBD1 (5 bases). Trimming removed 1 base at V and 8 bases at J, with 14 bases between. The CDR3 has 14 amino acids. Germline V lookup: CDR1 SGHVS, CDR2 FQNEAQ.

V gene TRBV7-9 combines with J gene TRBJ1-2; 9 bases align to TRBD1. Germline CDR1 is SEHNR and CDR2 is FQNEAQ (reference sequence). The CDR3 runs 13 residues. The V segment lost 5 bases and the J segment 5 bases; nucleotides outside the gene matches: 3. CDR3 sequence: CASSPGTGYGYTF. The CDR3 nucleotides are TGTGCCAGCAGCCCGGGGACAGGGTATGGCTACACCTTC.

The chain recombines TRBV30 with TRBJ1-4, with D maybe TRBD1 (5 bases). The germline V gene has CDR1 GTSNPN and CDR2 SVGIG (reference sequence). The CDR3 sequence is 16 residues long. Written as DNA, the CDR3 is TGTGCTCTAGCACGGGGGAACGGACGAGATAATGAAAAACTGTTTTTT. Amino acid sequence: CALARGNGRDNEKLFF.

Written as DNA, the CDR3 is TGTGCCAGCAGCTTGGGAGATCTCATGAACACTGAAGCTTTCTTT. As protein: CASSLGDLMNTEAFF. This chain connects TRBV11-3 to TRBJ1-1; the D is unclear. The ends were cut back, 3 bases at V and 0 bases at J, with 11 bases in the middle. The CDR3 is 15 residues long. Germline CDR1 SGHNT, CDR2 YENEEA.

J is TRBJ1-3 and V is TRBV4-3; D call uncertain. Trimming took 0 bases from V and 7 from J, leaving 7 bases between them. This CDR3 is built from 13 residues. CDR1 is LGHNA and CDR2 is YSLEER in the germline V gene. The CDR3 DNA is TGCGCCAGCAGCCAAGACCTAGAGAACACCATATATTTT. Its protein product is CASSQDLENTIYF.

As regards this clone: The identical CDR3 is also encoded by other nucleotide sequences in the sample. The V gene is TRBV27, the J gene TRBJ1-1; D unclear. Trimming removed 3 bases at V and 1 base at J, with 6 bases between. The CDR3 contains 13 residues. Germline assignment: CDR1 MNHEY and CDR2 SMNVEV (reference sequence). CDR3 DNA sequence: TGTGCCAGCAGTTTCGCGGGGAACACTGAAGCTTTCTTT. Translating it yields CASSFAGNTEAFF.

V and J are TRBV19 and TRBJ2-1; 7 bases align to TRBD1. Germline V CDR1 and CDR2: LNHDA, SQIVND (reference sequence). The CDR3 runs to 13 residues. The junction had 5 bases not matched to a gene; V was cut back by 6 bases and J by 6 bases. The CDR3 protein is CASSGQGVNEQFF. In DNA, the CDR3 is TGTGCCAGTAGCGGCCAGGGGGTCAATGAGCAGTTCTTC. Together with reference TRBV19 and TRBJ2-1, the CDR3 gives the full variable domain: DGGITQSPKYLFRKEGQNVTLSCEQNLNHDAMYWYRQDPGQGLRLIYYSQIVNDFQKGDIAEGYSVSREKKESFPLTVTSAQKNPTAFYLCASSGQGVNEQFFGPGTRLTVL.

The V and J genes are TRBV30 and TRBJ1-4; D may be TRBD1 (5 bases). The CDR3 spans 16 residues. V lost 1 base and J lost 8, with 20 bases in between. Germline CDR1 is GTSNPN and CDR2 is SVGIG (reference sequence). CDR3 protein: CAWSGGIPGLGEKLFF. The DNA for the CDR3 is TGTGCCTGGAGTGGGGGGATACCGGGACTAGGCGAAAAACTGTTTTTT. The full variable domain, rest sourced from reference TRBV30 and TRBJ1-4, is SQTIHQWPATLVQPVGSPLSLECTVEGTSNPNLYWYRQAAGRGLQLLFYSVGIGQISSEVPQNLSASRPQDRQFILSSKKLLLSDSGFYLCAWSGGIPGLGEKLFFGSGTQLSVL.

The V gene is TRBV10-2, the J gene TRBJ2-3; 9 bases line up with TRBD2. Losses at the gene ends were 8 bases for V and 2 bases for J; bases not matched to a gene: 5. The CDR3 is made up of 14 amino acids. From germline, CDR1 is WSHSY and CDR2 SAAADI. The DNA for the CDR3 is TGCGCCAGCCGACTAGCGGAAAACACAGATACGCAGTATTTT. Translated, it gives CASRLAENTDTQYF.

V and J are TRBV7-9 and TRBJ2-5; D is perhaps TRBD1 (6 bases). The V end was cut by 2 bases, the J end by 0 bases, with 10 bases between. This CDR3 has 15 amino acids. CDR1 is SEHNR and CDR2 is FQNEAQ in the germline V gene (reference sequence). Here the CDR3 reads CASSLWDKYQETQYF. CDR3 coding DNA: TGTGCCAGCAGCTTATGGGACAAGTACCAAGAGACCCAGTACTTC.

The gene calls are TRBV6-1 and TRBJ2-7; D possibly corresponds to TRBD1 (5 bases). Looked up from germline, CDR1 is MNHNS and CDR2 is SASEGT. The CDR3 covers 14 residues. The germline V and J ends were trimmed by 5 bases and 1 base, with 12 bases remaining between them. The CDR3 sequence is CASSMTEVSYEQYF. As DNA, the CDR3 is TGTGCCAGCAGTATGACAGAAGTTTCCTACGAGCAGTACTTC.

The genes are TRBV28 and TRBJ2-5; 7 positions agree with TRBD2. The CDR3 totals 14 residues. CDR1 is MDHEN and CDR2 is SYDVKM in the germline V gene. The junction had 4 bases not matched to a gene; V was cut back by 2 bases and J by 4 bases. The CDR3: CASSLERELETQYF. The CDR3 nucleotides are TGTGCCAGCAGTTTAGAGCGGGAATTAGAGACCCAGTACTTC.

The rearrangement links TRBV7-8 to TRBJ2-1; D is ambiguous. The CDR3 runs to 11 residues. V lost 1 base to trimming and J lost 13 bases, with 8 bases between them. Germline CDR1 is SGHVS and CDR2 is FQNEAQ. DNA for the CDR3: TGTGCCAGCAGCTTAGGGGCAGAACAGTTCTTC. Translation: CASSLGAEQFF.